The present entry profiles one T cell receptor (beta chain) with its context. Original data processing: For nucleated cells, counts were estimated from reference gene primer amplification. Libraries were prepared by immunoSEQ multiplex PCR; TCRdb keeps only in-frame clonotypes and omits some of them. V and J calls plus clone size are reproduced from that table; the DNA served to infer D and trimming. The data show fewer than 250,000 clones, with roughly 86% seen just once and 5.1% held by the top ten. This CDR3 contains 14 residues. Germline V CDR1 and CDR2: LGHNA, YNFKEQ. V shed 2 bases and J shed 3 bases, with 8 bases lying between them. This sample was included in a study of blood T cell repertoires in COVID-19.

Sequencing input: peripheral blood. This chain links TRBV4-2 with TRBJ1-3; D may be TRBD1 (6 bases). This receptor was obtained from a woman in her 70s with active or convalescent COVID-19. The CDR3 DNA follows: TGTGCCAGCAGCCAACCACAGGGTGGAAACACCATATATTTT. Residues: CASSQPQGGNTIYF.